The next 25 T cell receptor beta chains were all read from a single sample in a study of post-analysis software for immune sequencing data. Their recognized antigens are unknown. Unique molecular identifiers featured in each of the TCR beta cDNA libraries. TCRdb re-called the PCR reads with MiXCR, one entry per CDR3 protein. The table includes about 820,000 distinct CDR3 sequences, approximately 53% detected once. Findings of the study overall: Patients used several TRBV segments, including TRBV5-6, TRBV5-1 and TRBV20-1, more often than controls.

Material: blood. All receptors come from a girl aged 5 to 17 with multiple sclerosis.

This chain joins TRBV9 and TRBJ2-6; no definite D call. The CDR3 sequence is 15 residues long. Germline loops: CDR1 SGDLS, CDR2 YYNGEE. V gave up 4 bases and J gave up 0 bases, with 8 bases separating them. In nucleotides, the CDR3 is TGTGCCAGCAGCACCACGGACTCTGGGGCCAACGTCCTGACTTTC. This encodes CASSTTDSGANVLTF.

The chain employs TRBV2 and TRBJ2-1; 14 nucleotides agree with TRBD2. J was trimmed by 0 bases and V by 8 bases; bases with no gene match: 9. The CDR3 sequence is 18 residues long. Germline CDR1 reads SNHLY; CDR2 reads FYNNEI. The CDR3 region has the DNA TGTGCCAGCCGGGGACTAGCGGGGGCCAAAAGCTCCTACAATGAGCAGTTCTTC. This encodes CASRGLAGAKSSYNEQFF.

A few counts support this clonotype. This chain joins TRBV20-1 and TRBJ2-7, with a tentative D call TRBD2 (6 bases). V lost 0 bases, J lost 0 bases, and 15 bases lay in between. This CDR3 region has 16 residues. Germline CDR1 is DFQATT and CDR2 is SNEGSKA (reference sequence). CDR3: CSARDGAGLSSYEQYF. The CDR3 DNA is TGCAGTGCTAGAGATGGGGCGGGATTGAGCTCCTACGAGCAGTACTTC.

The chain is built from TRBV10-3 and TRBJ2-1; the D gene could be TRBD1 or TRBD2 (5 bases each). The germline V gene encodes CDR1 ENHRY and CDR2 SYGVKD. CDR3 size: 14 residues. Trimming removed 6 bases from V and 0 bases from J, with 9 bases in between. CDR3 sequence (DNA): TGTGCCATCAGAGGGACGAACTCCTACAATGAGCAGTTCTTC. Its translation is CAIRGTNSYNEQFF.

The chain has TRBV7-8 and TRBJ2-1, with 13 bases aligning to TRBD2. The CDR3 is 22 amino acids. The germline gives CDR1 SGHVS, CDR2 FQNEAQ. The ends lost 0 bases at V and 1 base at J; junction bases unmatched: 15. Here the CDR3 reads CASSLARAGPGLAGVSYNEQFF. In DNA form, the CDR3 reads TGTGCCAGCAGCTTAGCGAGGGCAGGCCCCGGACTAGCGGGAGTGTCCTACAATGAGCAGTTCTTC.

The CDR3 loop reads CSGGLLRGPHQETQYF. CDR3 nucleotide sequence: TGCAGCGGTGGGCTACTCAGGGGGCCTCACCAAGAGACCCAGTACTTC. This chain joins TRBV29-1 and TRBJ2-5, with 8 nucleotides matching TRBD1. Germline loops: CDR1 SQVTM, CDR2 ANQGSEA. This CDR3 comprises 16 residues. Trimming at V came to 7 bases and at J to 0 bases, leaving 13 bases not matched to a gene. Based on the CDR3 plus reference TRBV29-1 and TRBJ2-5, the full variable domain is SAVISQKPSRDICQRGTSLTIQCQVDSQVTMMFWYRQQPGQSLTLIATANQGSEATYESGFVIDKFPISRPNLTFSTLTVSNMSPEDSSIYLCSGGLLRGPHQETQYFGPGTRLLVL.

J is TRBJ2-5 and V is TRBV5-1, with 11 positions matching TRBD2. After removal of 4 bases from V and 1 base from J, the junction contained 9 bases not matched to a gene. CDR1 SGHRS and CDR2 YFSETQ come from the germline V gene. The CDR3 covers 17 residues. The CDR3 here is CASSASALAGVQETQYF. As DNA, the CDR3 is TGCGCCAGCAGCGCGAGTGCACTAGCGGGGGTCCAAGAGACCCAGTACTTC.

This clonotype appeared a few times. J is TRBJ1-1 and V is TRBV2; D uncertain. Deletions cut 0 bases from V and 0 bases from J, with 11 bases between. This CDR3 is built from 16 residues. The V gene's germline CDR1 is SNHLY and CDR2 FYNNEI. The CDR3 coding sequence is TGTGCCAGCAGTGAAGCGCGAAAGTTAATGAACACTGAAGCTTTCTTT. Translation: CASSEARKLMNTEAFF.

The chain joins TRBV7-2 to TRBJ2-7; D might be TRBD1 or TRBD2, each matching 5 bases. Trimming stripped 1 base from V and 1 base from J, with 14 bases between. This CDR3 is 16 amino acids long. Germline-derived CDR1 and CDR2 are SGHTA and FQGNSA. The CDR3 nucleotides are TGTGCCAGCAGCTTAGTCGGGGCGGGCGCTTCCTACGAGCAGTACTTC. Its translation: CASSLVGAGASYEQYF.

This clonotype was detected a few times. This chain uses TRBV20-1 with TRBJ2-5; 14 nucleotides align to TRBD2. Trimming took 3 bases from V and 5 from J; bases not matched to a gene: 2. CDR3 length equals 14 residues. Germline values: CDR1 DFQATT, CDR2 SNEGSKA (reference sequence). The CDR3 DNA reads as TGCAGTGCTAGGGGACTAGCGGGAGCGGAGACCCAGTACTTC. The encoded protein is CSARGLAGAETQYF.

J is TRBJ2-5 and V is TRBV18; D not certain. Germline V gives CDR1 KGHSH, CDR2 LQKENI. Deletions cut 3 bases from V and 2 bases from J, with 16 bases between. The CDR3 contains 16 residues. CDR3 DNA sequence: TGTGCCAGCTCACCCTCGAGTTGGCACGATCAAGAGACCCAGTACTTC. This encodes CASSPSSWHDQETQYF.

CDR3 coding DNA: TGTGCCAGCAGCCAAGATATTTGGGGCAATCAGCCCCAGCATTTT. Its protein is CASSQDIWGNQPQHF. The chain combines TRBV6-5 with TRBJ1-5; D is unclear. The CDR3 loop spans 15 amino acids. CDR1 MNHEY and CDR2 SVGAGI come from the germline V gene. V shed 6 bases and J shed 2 bases, with 14 bases lying between them.

V is TRBV6-6 and J is TRBJ2-7; D is perhaps TRBD2 (7 bases). Trimming cost V 3 bases and J 3 bases, with 15 bases left between them. Germline V gene sequence: CDR1 MNHNY, CDR2 SVGAGI (reference sequence). The CDR3 has 15 residues. As DNA, the CDR3 is TGTGCCAGCAGTTATACGGGGGGCGCGATCTACGAGCAGTACTTC. Protein product: CASSYTGGAIYEQYF.

This chain links TRBV5-1 with TRBJ2-3, with a weak D call TRBD2 (6 bases). V was cut by 3 bases and J by 3 bases, with 11 bases left in between. Germline V gene data show CDR1 as SGHRS and CDR2 as YFSETQ. The length of the CDR3 is 14 residues. The CDR3 bases are TGCGCCAGCAGCTGGGGACTTCCTACAGATACGCAGTATTTT. Its protein is CASSWGLPTDTQYF.

This clonotype has a handful of counts. V and J are TRBV27 and TRBJ1-2; D is perhaps TRBD1 (5 bases). Germline assignment: CDR1 MNHEY and CDR2 SMNVEV (reference sequence). Trimming removed 0 bases at V and 4 bases at J, with 6 bases between. The CDR3 loop spans 13 amino acids. The CDR3 loop reads CASSLSGAYGYTF. The CDR3 DNA reads TGTGCCAGCAGTTTATCTGGGGCCTATGGCTACACCTTC.

V and J are TRBV5-1 and TRBJ2-7; TRBD1 matches at 7 bases. V gave up 2 bases and J gave up 5 bases; unmatched junction bases: 7. In germline, CDR1 is SGHRS, CDR2 YFSETQ. The CDR3 runs to 14 residues. CDR3 coding DNA: TGCGCCAGCAGCTTCGACAGGGTTGGTCACGAGCAGTACTTC. This codes for CASSFDRVGHEQYF.

The genes are TRBV4-1 and TRBJ2-3; 10 positions match TRBD2. With 1 base clipped from V and 0 bases from J, the junction kept 7 bases outside the gene matches. The CDR3 sequence is 18 residues long. The germline V gene encodes CDR1 MGHRA and CDR2 YSYEKL. CDR3 in amino acids: CASSQGIAGGTSTDTQYF. The DNA for the CDR3 is TGCGCCAGCAGCCAAGGGATAGCGGGAGGCACTAGCACAGATACGCAGTATTTT.

In this sample, this clonotype turned up a few times. The CDR3: CASLGEAKNIQYF. DNA for the CDR3: TGTGCCAGCCTAGGGGAAGCCAAAAACATTCAGTACTTC. This sequence joins TRBV12-3 or TRBV12-4 and TRBJ2-4; perhaps TRBD1 as D (5 bases). Trimming removed 8 bases from V and 0 bases from J, with 8 bases in between. The CDR3 has 13 amino acids.

J is TRBJ2-3 and V is TRBV7-2; 9 bases align to TRBD1. The CDR3 extends over 16 amino acids. Germline CDR1 and CDR2: SGHTA and FQGNSA. The V segment lost 7 bases and the J segment 4 bases; nucleotides outside the gene matches: 12. CDR3 region: CASTPADRGFADTQYF. The CDR3 DNA reads as TGTGCCAGCACCCCGGCGGACAGGGGCTTTGCAGATACGCAGTATTTT.

A few counts support this clonotype. This chain links TRBV6-1 with TRBJ2-4; the D is unclear. Germline-derived CDR1 and CDR2 are MNHNS and SASEGT. The CDR3 length is 12 residues. V was clipped by 10 bases and J by 9 bases, with 16 bases between them. CDR3 sequence: CANGKETGIQYF. CDR3 nucleotide sequence: TGTGCCAACGGAAAGGAAACTGGCATTCAGTACTTC.

This chain uses TRBV9 with TRBJ2-5; no definite D call. V lost 3 bases to trimming and J lost 0 bases, with 9 bases between them. This CDR3 has 14 residues. Germline CDR1 is SGDLS and CDR2 is YYNGEE. CDR3 residues: CASSAIQHQETQYF. The CDR3 coding sequence is TGTGCCAGCAGCGCAATACAGCACCAAGAGACCCAGTACTTC.

V and J are TRBV3-1 and TRBJ2-7; 7 bases agree with TRBD1. Germline values: CDR1 LGHDT, CDR2 YNNKEL (reference sequence). The CDR3 is 14 residues long. V gave up 4 bases and J gave up 3 bases; unmatched junction bases: 6. The CDR3 sequence: CASSPTGQIYEQYF. The CDR3, as DNA: TGTGCCAGCAGCCCGACGGGACAGATCTACGAGCAGTACTTC.

J is TRBJ2-5 and V is TRBV2; D call uncertain. The V gene's germline CDR1 is SNHLY and CDR2 FYNNEI. V dropped 4 bases and J dropped 4 bases, with 4 bases sitting between them. The CDR3 has 11 residues. CDR3 sequence: CASSVTETQYF. The DNA of the CDR3 is TGTGCCAGCAGTGTCACAGAGACCCAGTACTTC.

The chain combines TRBV11-2 with TRBJ2-7; 7 nucleotides agree with TRBD1. CDR1 and CDR2 (germline): SGHAT, FQNNGV. Losses at the gene ends were 5 bases for V and 9 bases for J; bases not matched to a gene: 28. The length of the CDR3 is 19 residues. In DNA, the CDR3 is TGTGCCAGCAGCCCCCCCCGTTGGACAGGCAACTCTCCCCTCCACGGGCAGTACTTC. Its translation: CASSPPRWTGNSPLHGQYF. Together with reference TRBV11-2 and TRBJ2-7, the CDR3 gives the full variable domain: EAGVAQSPRYKIIEKRQSVAFWCNPISGHATLYWYQQILGQGPKLLIQFQNNGVVDDSQLPKDRFSAERLKGVDSTLKIQPAKLEDSAVYLCASSPPRWTGNSPLHGQYFGPGTRLTVT.

This rearrangement joins TRBV5-6 to TRBJ2-3; D possibly corresponds to TRBD1 (7 bases). V was trimmed by 6 bases and J by 3 bases, leaving 17 bases between them. The CDR3 covers 15 residues. Germline values: CDR1 SGHDT, CDR2 YYEEEE. The CDR3 DNA sequence: TGTGCCAGCACTCCCGCAGGGGGGATGACAGATACGCAGTATTTT. This translates into CASTPAGGMTDTQYF.